This TCR beta chain stems from a study of cytomegalovirus exposure and HLA in healthy donors. Regarding the study as a whole: Among TCR sequences, most were rare, though some public TCRs appeared in many donors. Confirmation in vitro established that a few CMV-associated chains were specific for CMV antigens. The study labeled roughly 160 TCR beta chains cytomegalovirus-associated. In the 90 to 150 validation repertoires, just under 95% of cluster scores exceeded 0, per a later analysis.

A remark on this clone: Its antigen is not known.

The data were produced by immunoSEQ multiplex PCR, yet TCRdb's version contains in-frame clones alone and is incomplete. The sample contains approximately 210,000 clones, around 88% of which appear only once. This receptor was identified in a woman aged 18-29 years in good health and CMV-seronegative. The sequenced material came from PBMCs.

The CDR3 protein is CASTGTFSGNTIYF. In DNA form, the CDR3 reads TGTGCCAGCACAGGGACGTTCTCTGGAAACACCATATATTTT. The chain has TRBV19 and TRBJ1-3, with D possibly matching TRBD1 (6 bases). Looked up from germline, CDR1 is LNHDA and CDR2 is SQIVND (reference sequence). The V gene lost 9 bases and the J gene lost 0 bases, with 12 bases spanning the gap. This CDR3 contains 14 residues.